Presented here are 8 T cell receptor beta chains from one specimen sequenced in a study of cytomegalovirus exposure and HLA in healthy donors (dated by TCRdb to 2015 to 2018). The library was built by means of the immunoSEQ multiplex PCR assay. For the multiplex PCR, a mixture combining 60 forward primers for TCR Vbeta segments and 13 reverse primers for TCR Jbeta segments was used. Entries here come from immuneACCESS through TCRdb and include only in-frame sequences with V and J called. Some clones fail to appear in such tables; in the studies checked, an unresolved V gene covers under half of the shortfall, and the cause of the remainder is unknown. This sample comprises 75,000 to 100,000 clones, 69% of them detected only once. The top ten hold 0.95% to 1.5% of the sample. The sequencing sample was made of PBMCs. These receptors came from a female donor in good health and CMV-seronegative.

This clone has only one observation. The V call is TRBV27, the J call TRBJ1-4, with 9 bases identical to TRBD1. Germline CDR1 reads MNHEY; CDR2 reads SMNVEV (reference sequence). V lost 8 bases, J lost 0 bases, and 4 bases stayed unmatched. This CDR3 has 15 amino acids. DNA of the CDR3: TGTGCCAGCGCGGGACAGGGTACAACTAATGAAAAACTGTTTTTT. This codes for CASAGQGTTNEKLFF.

The chain has TRBV6-6 and TRBJ1-1; D may be TRBD1 (6 bases). Germline CDR1 and CDR2: MNHNY and SVGAGI (reference sequence). The CDR3 length is 14 residues. V was cut by 6 bases and J by 2 bases, with 13 bases left in between. CDR3 coding DNA: TGTGCCAGCAGGCTAGACAGGATAAACACTGAAGCTTTCTTT. It is translated as CASRLDRINTEAFF.

This rearrangement joins TRBV6-1 to TRBJ2-2, with TRBD2 matching 8 bases. CDR1 is MNHNS and CDR2 is SASEGT in the germline V gene. V gave up 4 bases and J gave up 7 bases; unmatched junction bases: 11. The CDR3 is 16 amino acids. CDR3 sequence reads: CASSVGGGPSDGELFF. CDR3 nucleotides: TGTGCCAGCAGTGTGGGCGGGGGGCCTTCCGACGGGGAGCTGTTTTTT.

The J gene is TRBJ2-2, the V gene TRBV10-3, with 8 bases that match TRBD2. Germline CDR1 reads ENHRY; CDR2 reads SYGVKD. The J segment lost 7 bases and the V segment lost 6 bases, leaving 7 bases of the junction unmatched. The length of the CDR3 is 14 residues. CDR3 in DNA: TGTGCCATCAGCCCGGGACTAGATAGCGGGGAGCTGTTTTTT. Encoded protein: CAISPGLDSGELFF.

There are a few counts of this clone. The gene calls are TRBV6-1 and TRBJ1-2, with no clear D. The CDR3 covers 15 residues. Trimming cost V 2 bases and J 4 bases, with 14 bases left between them. Germline-derived CDR1 and CDR2 are MNHNS and SASEGT. The CDR3 sequence is CASSESLQFSYGYTF. As DNA, the CDR3 is TGTGCCAGCAGTGAATCGTTACAGTTCTCCTATGGCTACACCTTC.

The chain combines TRBV7-9 with TRBJ1-5; 7 positions match TRBD1. Germline trimming cut 5 bases from V and 5 bases from J; bases unmatched to any gene: 12. Germline V gene data show CDR1 as SEHNR and CDR2 as FQNEAQ (reference sequence). This CDR3 is 16 amino acids long. CDR3 nucleotide sequence: TGTGCCAGCAGCGCTTCCCTGACAGGGATGGATCAGCCCCAGCATTTT. Translated: CASSASLTGMDQPQHF. Full variable domain (outside the CDR3, taken from reference TRBV7-9 and TRBJ1-5): DTGVSQNPRHKITKRGQNVTFRCDPISEHNRLYWYRQTLGQGPEFLTYFQNEAQLEKSRLLSDRFSAERPKGSFSTLEIQRTEQGDSAMYLCASSASLTGMDQPQHFGDGTRLSIL.

This clone showed up just once. The rearrangement joins TRBV6-5 to TRBJ1-1; 10 bases match TRBD1. The CDR3 consists of 14 residues. V lost 6 bases and J lost 1; bases outside the gene matches: 2. Germline lookup yields CDR1 MNHEY and CDR2 SVGAGI. In DNA form, the CDR3 reads TGTGCCAGCAGCCGACAGGGGGCGAACACTGAAGCTTTCTTT. It encodes CASSRQGANTEAFF.

This clone was detected only once. The rearrangement joins TRBV29-1 to TRBJ1-4, with D perhaps TRBD1 (6 bases). CDR3 size: 13 residues. Germline values: CDR1 SQVTM, CDR2 ANQGSEA. V lost 7 bases and J 2 bases, leaving 11 bases between the germline ends. CDR3 sequence: CSATGQTNEKLFF. The CDR3 DNA follows: TGCAGCGCCACCGGACAGACTAATGAAAAACTGTTTTTT.